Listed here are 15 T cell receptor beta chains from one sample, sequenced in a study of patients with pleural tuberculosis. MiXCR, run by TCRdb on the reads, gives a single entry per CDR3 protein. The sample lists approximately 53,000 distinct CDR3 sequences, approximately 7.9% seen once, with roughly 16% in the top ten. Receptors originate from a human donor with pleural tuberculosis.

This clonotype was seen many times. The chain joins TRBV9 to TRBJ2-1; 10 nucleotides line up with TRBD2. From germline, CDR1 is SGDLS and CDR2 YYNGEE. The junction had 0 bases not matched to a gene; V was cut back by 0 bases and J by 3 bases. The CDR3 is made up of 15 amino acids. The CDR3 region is CASSVVAGGYNEQFF. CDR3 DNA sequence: TGTGCCAGCAGCGTAGTAGCGGGAGGCTACAATGAGCAGTTCTTC.

CDR3 residues: CAALGGGNQPQHF. CDR3 bases: TGTGCCGCTCTAGGGGGAGGCAATCAGCCCCAGCATTTT. V is TRBV19 and J is TRBJ1-5; a possible D gene is TRBD1 (6 bases). V lost 11 bases to trimming and J lost 2 bases, with 13 bases between them. Germline V gene sequence: CDR1 LNHDA, CDR2 SQIVND (reference sequence). The CDR3 consists of 13 residues.

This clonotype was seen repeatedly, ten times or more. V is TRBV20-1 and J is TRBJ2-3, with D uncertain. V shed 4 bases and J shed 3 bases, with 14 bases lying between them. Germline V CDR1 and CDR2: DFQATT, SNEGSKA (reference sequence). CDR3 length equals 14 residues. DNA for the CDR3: TGCAGTGCTACGATCTCCTATGCTACAGATACGCAGTATTTT. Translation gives CSATISYATDTQYF.

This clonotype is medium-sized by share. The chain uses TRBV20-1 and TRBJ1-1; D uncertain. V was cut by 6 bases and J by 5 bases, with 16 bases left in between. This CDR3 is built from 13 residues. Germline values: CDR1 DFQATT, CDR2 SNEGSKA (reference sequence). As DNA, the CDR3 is TGCAGTGCCTCCGTAGTCCCCCAAACTGAAGCTTTCTTT. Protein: CSASVVPQTEAFF.

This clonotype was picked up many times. The CDR3 bases are TGTGCCACCAGTGATCTTCTAGCGGGAGCCCACAATGAGCAGTTCTTC. Its protein product is CATSDLLAGAHNEQFF. The rearrangement uses TRBV24-1 and TRBJ2-1; 10 bases map to TRBD2. Germline V CDR1 and CDR2: KGHDR, SFDVKD. V dropped 3 bases and J dropped 5; count of bases not matched to a gene: 6. The CDR3 covers 16 residues.

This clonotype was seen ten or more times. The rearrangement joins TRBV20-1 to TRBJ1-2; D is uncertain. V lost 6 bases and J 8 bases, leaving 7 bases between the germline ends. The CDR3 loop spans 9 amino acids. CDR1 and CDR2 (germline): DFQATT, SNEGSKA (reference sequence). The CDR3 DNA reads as TGCAGTGCGCCTGTGGGCTACACCTTC. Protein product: CSAPVGYTF.

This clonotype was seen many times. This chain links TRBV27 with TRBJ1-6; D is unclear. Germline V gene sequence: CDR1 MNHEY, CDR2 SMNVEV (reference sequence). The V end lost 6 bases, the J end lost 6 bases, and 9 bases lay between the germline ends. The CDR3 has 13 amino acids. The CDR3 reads CASRAVSNSPLHF. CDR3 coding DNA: TGTGCCAGCAGGGCAGTGAGTAATTCACCCCTCCACTTT.

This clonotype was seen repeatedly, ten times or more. In DNA, the CDR3 is TGTGCCAGCAGCATAGATGGGACAGGGACCTACGAGCAGTACGTC. As protein: CASSIDGTGTYEQYV. The chain uses TRBV11-2 and TRBJ2-7; 9 bases are shared with TRBD1. Germline lookup yields CDR1 SGHAT and CDR2 FQNNGV. CDR3 length: 15 residues.

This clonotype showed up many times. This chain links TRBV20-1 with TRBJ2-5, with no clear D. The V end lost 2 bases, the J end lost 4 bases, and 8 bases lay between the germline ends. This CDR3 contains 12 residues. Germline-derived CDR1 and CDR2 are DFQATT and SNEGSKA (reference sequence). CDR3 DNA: TGCAGTGCTAGACTTGCGAGAGAGACCCAGTACTTC. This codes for CSARLARETQYF.

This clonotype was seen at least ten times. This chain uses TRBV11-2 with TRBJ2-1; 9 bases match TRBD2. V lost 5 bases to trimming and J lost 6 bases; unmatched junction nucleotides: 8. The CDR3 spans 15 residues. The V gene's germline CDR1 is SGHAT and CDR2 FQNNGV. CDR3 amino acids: CASSANSGRRNEQFF. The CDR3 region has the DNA TGTGCCAGCAGCGCAAATAGCGGGAGACGCAATGAGCAGTTCTTC.

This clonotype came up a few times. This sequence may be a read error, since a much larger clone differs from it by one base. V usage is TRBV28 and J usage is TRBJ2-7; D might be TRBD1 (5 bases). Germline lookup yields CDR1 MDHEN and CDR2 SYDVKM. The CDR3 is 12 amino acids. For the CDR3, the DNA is TGTGCCAGCAGTTTAAAGGGGTACGAGCAGTGCTTC. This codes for CASSLKGYEQCF. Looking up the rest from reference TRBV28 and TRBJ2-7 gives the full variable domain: DVKVTQSSRYLVKRTGEKVFLECVQDMDHENMFWYRQDPGLGLRLIYFSYDVKMKEKGDIPEGYSVSREKKERFSLILESASTNQTSMYLCASSLKGYEQCFGPGTRLTVT.

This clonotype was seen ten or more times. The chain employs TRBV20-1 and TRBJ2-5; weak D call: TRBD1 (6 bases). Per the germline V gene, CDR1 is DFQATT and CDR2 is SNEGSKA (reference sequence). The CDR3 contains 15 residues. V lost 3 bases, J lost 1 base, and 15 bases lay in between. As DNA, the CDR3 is TGCAGTGCTAGGTCAGGGGCTACCTTCCAAGAGACCCAGTACTTC. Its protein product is CSARSGATFQETQYF.

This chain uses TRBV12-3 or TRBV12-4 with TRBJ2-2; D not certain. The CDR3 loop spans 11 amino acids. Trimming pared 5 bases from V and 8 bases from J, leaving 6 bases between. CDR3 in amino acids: CASSRVGELFF. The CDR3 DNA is TGTGCCAGCAGTCGCGTAGGGGAGCTGTTTTTT.

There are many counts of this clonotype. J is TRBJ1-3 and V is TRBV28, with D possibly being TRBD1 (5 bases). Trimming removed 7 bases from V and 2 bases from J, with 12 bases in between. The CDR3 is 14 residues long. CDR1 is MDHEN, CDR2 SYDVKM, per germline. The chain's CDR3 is CASKNRPPGNTIYF. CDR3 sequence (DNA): TGTGCCAGCAAGAACAGGCCCCCTGGAAACACCATATATTTT.

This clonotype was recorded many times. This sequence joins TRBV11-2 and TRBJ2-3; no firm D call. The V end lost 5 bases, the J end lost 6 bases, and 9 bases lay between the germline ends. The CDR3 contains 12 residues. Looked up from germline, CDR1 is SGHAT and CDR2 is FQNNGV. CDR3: CASSLNMDTQYF. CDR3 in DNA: TGTGCCAGCAGCCTTAACATGGATACGCAGTATTTT.